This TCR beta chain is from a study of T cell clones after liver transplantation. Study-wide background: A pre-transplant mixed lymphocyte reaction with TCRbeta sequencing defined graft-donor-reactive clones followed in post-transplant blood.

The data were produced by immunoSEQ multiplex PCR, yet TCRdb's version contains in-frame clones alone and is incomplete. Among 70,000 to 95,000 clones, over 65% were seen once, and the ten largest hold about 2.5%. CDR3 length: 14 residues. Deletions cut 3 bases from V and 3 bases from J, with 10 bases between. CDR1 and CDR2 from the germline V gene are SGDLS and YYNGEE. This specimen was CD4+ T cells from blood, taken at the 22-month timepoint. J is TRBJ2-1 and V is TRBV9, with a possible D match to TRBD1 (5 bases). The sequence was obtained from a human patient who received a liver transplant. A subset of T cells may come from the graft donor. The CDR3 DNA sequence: TGTGCCAGCAGCGGGGGCCTAGTCTACAATGAGCAGTTCTTC. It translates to CASSGGLVYNEQFF.